These 9 T cell receptor beta chains were sequenced from one sample in a study of shared clonotypes between healthy human individuals. Assay: immunoSEQ multiplex PCR; the TCRdb copy retains only in-frame clones and omits some. The profile shows about 470,000 clones, 70% to 80% of them singletons. Specimen: PBMCs. The receptor source for this set is a woman aged 40 to 50 in good health. Some clones in this sample may be carry-over from other donors' samples.

This clone was detected a few times. The chain couples TRBV5-4 to TRBJ1-4; D is unclear. CDR3 length equals 14 residues. V was trimmed by 2 bases and J by 3 bases, leaving 8 bases between them. From germline, CDR1 is SGHNT and CDR2 YYREEE (reference sequence). In nucleotides, the CDR3 is TGTGCCAGCAGCTTAGGAGGGCCTAATGAAAAACTGTTTTTT. Residues: CASSLGGPNEKLFF. Drawing the rest from reference TRBV5-4 and TRBJ1-4, the complete variable domain is ETGVTQSPTHLIKTRGQQVTLRCSSQSGHNTVSWYQQALGQGPQFIFQYYREEENGRGNFPPRFSGLQFPNYSSELNVNALELDDSALYLCASSLGGPNEKLFFGSGTQLSVL.

The chain uses TRBV9 and TRBJ1-4; 7 bases match TRBD1. Germline V gene data show CDR1 as SGDLS and CDR2 as YYNGEE. CDR3 length: 16 amino acids. The V gene end was trimmed by 4 bases and the J gene end by 1 base; junction bases not matched to a gene: 7. CDR3 in DNA: TGTGCCAGCAGCCACCTTTACAGGGGAACTAATGAAAAACTGTTTTTT. It translates to CASSHLYRGTNEKLFF.

The table lists this clone with a few counts. This chain links TRBV18 with TRBJ2-7; TRBD1 might be the D (5 bases). Germline-derived CDR1 and CDR2 are KGHSH and LQKENI. Trimming removed 4 bases from V and 6 bases from J, with 10 bases in between. CDR3 length: 12 residues. The CDR3 coding sequence is TGTGCCAGCTCACGACCCCAGGGCGAGCAGTACTTC. It yields the protein CASSRPQGEQYF.

This chain joins TRBV18 and TRBJ2-1; 10 nucleotides align to TRBD2. Germline V gives CDR1 KGHSH, CDR2 LQKENI. Unmatched junction bases numbered 5, after V lost 2 bases and J lost 4 bases. This CDR3 spans 16 amino acids. The CDR3 region is CASSPSLAGVYNEQFF. CDR3 DNA: TGTGCCAGCTCACCATCCCTAGCGGGAGTATACAATGAGCAGTTCTTC.

The chain combines TRBV7-3 with TRBJ2-1; 9 nucleotides line up with TRBD2. This CDR3 has 19 amino acids. Germline loops: CDR1 SGHTA, CDR2 FQGTGA. Trimming removed 5 bases from V and 0 bases from J; junction bases left unmatched: 14. The CDR3 is CASSKQGTSILSSYNEQFF. CDR3 DNA: TGTGCCAGCAGCAAACAGGGGACTAGCATCCTAAGCTCCTACAATGAGCAGTTCTTC.

This clone appeared many times. The rearrangement links TRBV28 to TRBJ1-5; 7 bases match TRBD1. The CDR3 totals 17 residues. V lost 5 bases and J lost 4; bases outside the gene matches: 14. Germline values: CDR1 MDHEN, CDR2 SYDVKM. CDR3 DNA sequence: TGTGCCAGCAGTCCCCAGGGGGAAGATGCATCAAATCAGCCCCAGCATTTT. Translation gives CASSPQGEDASNQPQHF.

This chain links TRBV6-1 with TRBJ2-3, with D perhaps given as TRBD1 or TRBD2 (5 bases each). The CDR3 length is 17 residues. Between the trimmed V and J ends, which lost 0 bases and 6 bases, there was a span of 19 bases. Germline assignment: CDR1 MNHNS and CDR2 SASEGT. CDR3 loop: CASSEARFSAKGDTQYF. The CDR3 DNA reads as TGTGCCAGCAGTGAAGCGAGGTTTAGCGCAAAGGGGGATACGCAGTATTTT.

The chain has TRBV28 and TRBJ1-5; weak D call: TRBD1 (5 bases). CDR1 MDHEN and CDR2 SYDVKM come from the germline V gene. The CDR3 is 15 residues long. Trimming removed 5 bases at V and 3 bases at J, with 14 bases between. The DNA for the CDR3 is TGTGCCAGCAGTGCCCCCCCAGGGCCCAATCAGCCCCAGCATTTT. Its protein is CASSAPPGPNQPQHF.

The J gene is TRBJ2-3, the V gene TRBV12-5, with 7 bases fitting TRBD2. The length of the CDR3 is 16 residues. The junction had 16 bases not matched to a gene; V was cut back by 7 bases and J by 6 bases. CDR1 and CDR2 from the germline V gene are LGHNT and FRNRAP. The CDR3 sequence is CASAFPAAGSADTQYF. CDR3 nucleotide sequence: TGTGCTAGTGCCTTTCCTGCAGCGGGATCGGCGGATACGCAGTATTTT.